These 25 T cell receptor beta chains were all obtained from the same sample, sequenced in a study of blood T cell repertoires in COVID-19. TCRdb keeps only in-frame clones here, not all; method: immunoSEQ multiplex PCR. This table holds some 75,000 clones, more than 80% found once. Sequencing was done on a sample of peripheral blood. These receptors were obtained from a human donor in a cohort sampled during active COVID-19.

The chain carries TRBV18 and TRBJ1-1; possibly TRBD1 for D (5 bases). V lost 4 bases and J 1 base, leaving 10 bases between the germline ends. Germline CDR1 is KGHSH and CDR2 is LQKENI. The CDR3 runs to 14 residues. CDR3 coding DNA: TGTGCCAGCTCACAGGCACAGGCGAACACTGAAGCTTTCTTT. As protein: CASSQAQANTEAFF. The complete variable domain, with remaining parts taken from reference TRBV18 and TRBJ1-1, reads NAGVMQNPRHLVRRRGQEARLRCSPMKGHSHVYWYRQLPEEGLKFMVYLQKENIIDESGMPKERFSAEFPKEGPSILRIQQVVRGDSAAYFCASSQAQANTEAFFGQGTRLTVV.

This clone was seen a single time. CDR3 sequence reads: CASGLAGGANTQYF. CDR3 nucleotide sequence: TGTGCTAGTGGTTTAGCGGGGGGCGCCAATACGCAGTATTTT. The chain is built from TRBV12-5 and TRBJ2-3; 9 positions match TRBD2. J was trimmed by 7 bases and V by 3 bases; bases with no gene match: 5. Germline V gene data show CDR1 as LGHNT and CDR2 as FRNRAP. There are 14 residues in the CDR3.

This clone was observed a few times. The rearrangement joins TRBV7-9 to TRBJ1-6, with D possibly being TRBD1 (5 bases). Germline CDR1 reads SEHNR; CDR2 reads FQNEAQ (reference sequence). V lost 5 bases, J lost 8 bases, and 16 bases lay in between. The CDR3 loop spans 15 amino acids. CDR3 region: CASSLRGGGDSPLHF. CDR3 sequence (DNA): TGTGCCAGCAGCCTGCGGGGTGGGGGTGATTCACCCCTCCACTTT.

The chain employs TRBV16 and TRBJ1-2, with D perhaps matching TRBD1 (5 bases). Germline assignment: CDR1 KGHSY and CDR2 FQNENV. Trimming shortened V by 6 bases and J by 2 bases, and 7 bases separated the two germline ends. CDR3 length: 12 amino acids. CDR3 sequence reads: CASSGQNYGYTF. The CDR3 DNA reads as TGTGCCAGCAGTGGACAAAACTATGGCTACACCTTC.

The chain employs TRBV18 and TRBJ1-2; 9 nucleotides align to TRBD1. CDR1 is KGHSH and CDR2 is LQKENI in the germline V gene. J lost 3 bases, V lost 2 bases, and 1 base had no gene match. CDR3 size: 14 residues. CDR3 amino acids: CASSPRQGDYGYTF. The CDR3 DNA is TGTGCCAGCTCACCAAGACAGGGGGACTATGGCTACACCTTC.

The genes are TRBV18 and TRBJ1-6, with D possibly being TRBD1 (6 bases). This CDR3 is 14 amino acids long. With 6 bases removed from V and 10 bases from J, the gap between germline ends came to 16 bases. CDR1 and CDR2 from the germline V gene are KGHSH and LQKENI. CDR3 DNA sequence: TGTGCCAGCTCCAAGGGGGGGGCAGGATCACCCCTCCACTTT. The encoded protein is CASSKGGAGSPLHF. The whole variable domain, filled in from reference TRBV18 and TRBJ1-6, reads NAGVMQNPRHLVRRRGQEARLRCSPMKGHSHVYWYRQLPEEGLKFMVYLQKENIIDESGMPKERFSAEFPKEGPSILRIQQVVRGDSAAYFCASSKGGAGSPLHFGNGTRLTVT.

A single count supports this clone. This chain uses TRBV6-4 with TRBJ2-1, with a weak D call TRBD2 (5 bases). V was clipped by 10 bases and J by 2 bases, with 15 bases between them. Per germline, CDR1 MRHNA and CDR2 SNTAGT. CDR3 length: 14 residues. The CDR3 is CATGGNGAYNEQFF. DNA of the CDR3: TGTGCCACCGGCGGTAACGGGGCCTACAATGAGCAGTTCTTC.

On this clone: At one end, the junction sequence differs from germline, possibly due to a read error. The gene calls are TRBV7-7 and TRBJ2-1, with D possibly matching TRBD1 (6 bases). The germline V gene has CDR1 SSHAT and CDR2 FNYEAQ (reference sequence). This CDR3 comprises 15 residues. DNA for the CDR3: TGTGCTAGCAGCCTAGACAGGTTTACCTACAATGAGCAGTTCTTC. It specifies CASSLDRFTYNEQFF.

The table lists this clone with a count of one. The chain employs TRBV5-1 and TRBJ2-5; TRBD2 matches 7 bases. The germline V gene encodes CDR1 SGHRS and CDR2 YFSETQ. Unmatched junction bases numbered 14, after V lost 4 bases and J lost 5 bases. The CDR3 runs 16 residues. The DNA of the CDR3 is TGCGCCAGCAGCCAACCTGGGGGGGTGGGACGCGAGACCCAGTACTTC. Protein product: CASSQPGGVGRETQYF.

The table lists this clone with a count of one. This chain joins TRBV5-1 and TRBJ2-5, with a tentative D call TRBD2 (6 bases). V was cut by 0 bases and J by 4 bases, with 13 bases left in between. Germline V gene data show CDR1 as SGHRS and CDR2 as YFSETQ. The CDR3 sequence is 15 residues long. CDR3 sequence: CASSLGSGVAETQYF. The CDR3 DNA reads TGCGCCAGCAGCTTGGGGTCGGGGGTTGCAGAGACCCAGTACTTC.

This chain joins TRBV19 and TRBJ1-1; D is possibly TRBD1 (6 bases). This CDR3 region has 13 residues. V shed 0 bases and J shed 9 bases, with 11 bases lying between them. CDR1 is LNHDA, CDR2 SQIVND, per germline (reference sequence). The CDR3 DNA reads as TGTGCCAGTAGTATAGACCTGGACAGTAAAGCTTTCTTT. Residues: CASSIDLDSKAFF. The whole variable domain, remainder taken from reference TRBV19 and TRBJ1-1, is DGGITQSPKYLFRKEGQNVTLSCEQNLNHDAMYWYRQDPGQGLRLIYYSQIVNDFQKGDIAEGYSVSREKKESFPLTVTSAQKNPTAFYLCASSIDLDSKAFFGQGTRLTVV.

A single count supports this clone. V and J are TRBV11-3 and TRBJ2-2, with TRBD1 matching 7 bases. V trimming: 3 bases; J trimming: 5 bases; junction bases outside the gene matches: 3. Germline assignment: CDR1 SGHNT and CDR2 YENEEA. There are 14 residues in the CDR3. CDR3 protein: CASSFTGVTGELFF. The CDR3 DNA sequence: TGTGCCAGCAGCTTCACAGGGGTTACCGGGGAGCTGTTTTTT.

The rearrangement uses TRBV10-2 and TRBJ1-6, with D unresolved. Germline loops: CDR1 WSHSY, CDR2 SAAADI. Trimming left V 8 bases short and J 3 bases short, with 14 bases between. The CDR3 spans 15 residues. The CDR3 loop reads CASYHGRDYNSPLHF. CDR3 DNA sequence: TGCGCCAGCTATCACGGCCGGGACTATAATTCACCCCTCCACTTT.

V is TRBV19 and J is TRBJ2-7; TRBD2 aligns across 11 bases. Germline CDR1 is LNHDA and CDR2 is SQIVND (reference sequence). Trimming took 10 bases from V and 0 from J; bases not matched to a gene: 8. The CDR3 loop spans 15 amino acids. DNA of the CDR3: TGTGCCACCTATGGGGGACTAGCGGACTCCTACGAGCAGTACTTC. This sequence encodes CATYGGLADSYEQYF.

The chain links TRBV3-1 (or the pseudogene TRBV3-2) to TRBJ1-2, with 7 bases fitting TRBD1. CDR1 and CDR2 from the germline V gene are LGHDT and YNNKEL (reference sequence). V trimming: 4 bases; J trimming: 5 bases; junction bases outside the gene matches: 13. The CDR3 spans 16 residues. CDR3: CASSPTSRTGRYGYTF. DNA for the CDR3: TGTGCCAGCAGCCCAACCTCTCGGACAGGCCGGTATGGCTACACCTTC.

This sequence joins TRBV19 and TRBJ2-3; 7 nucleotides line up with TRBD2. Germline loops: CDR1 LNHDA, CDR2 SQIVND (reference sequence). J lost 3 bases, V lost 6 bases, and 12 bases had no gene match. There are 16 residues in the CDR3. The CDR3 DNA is TGTGCCAGTAGCGGGGTAGCGGGCGCTGGAACAGATACGCAGTATTTT. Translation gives CASSGVAGAGTDTQYF.

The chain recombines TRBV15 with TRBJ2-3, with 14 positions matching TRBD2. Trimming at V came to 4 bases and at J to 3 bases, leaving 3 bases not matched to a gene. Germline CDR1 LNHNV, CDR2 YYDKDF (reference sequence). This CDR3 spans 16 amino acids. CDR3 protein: CATSTRLAGGTDTQYF. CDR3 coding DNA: TGTGCCACCAGCACCCGACTAGCGGGAGGGACAGATACGCAGTATTTT.

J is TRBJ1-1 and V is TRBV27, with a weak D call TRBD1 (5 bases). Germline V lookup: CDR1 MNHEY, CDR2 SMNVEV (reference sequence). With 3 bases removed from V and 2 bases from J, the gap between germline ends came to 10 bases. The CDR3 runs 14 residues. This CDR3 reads CASSFRDSNTEAFF. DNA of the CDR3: TGTGCCAGCAGTTTCCGTGACAGCAACACTGAAGCTTTCTTT.

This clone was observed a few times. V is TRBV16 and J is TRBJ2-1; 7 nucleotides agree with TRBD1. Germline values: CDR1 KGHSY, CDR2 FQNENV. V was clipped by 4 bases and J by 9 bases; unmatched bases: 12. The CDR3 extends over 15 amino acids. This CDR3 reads CASSRPNRGVSEQFF. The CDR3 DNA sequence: TGTGCCAGCAGCCGACCGAACAGGGGAGTGAGTGAGCAGTTCTTC.

This CDR3 reads CASSEARGAYGYTF. The CDR3 region has the DNA TGTGCCAGCAGTGAAGCGCGGGGGGCCTATGGCTACACCTTC. The chain uses TRBV2 and TRBJ1-2; tentatively, D is TRBD1 (6 bases). The CDR3 covers 14 residues. V gave up 0 bases and J gave up 4 bases, with 9 bases separating them. CDR1 and CDR2 (germline): SNHLY, FYNNEI.

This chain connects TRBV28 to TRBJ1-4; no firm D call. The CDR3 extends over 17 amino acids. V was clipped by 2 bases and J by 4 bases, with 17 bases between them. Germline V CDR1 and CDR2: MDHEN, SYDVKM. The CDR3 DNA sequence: TGTGCCAGCAGTTTACTAGGTTTCGACGGTGGTAATGAAAAACTGTTTTTT. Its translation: CASSLLGFDGGNEKLFF. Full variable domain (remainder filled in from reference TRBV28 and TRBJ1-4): DVKVTQSSRYLVKRTGEKVFLECVQDMDHENMFWYRQDPGLGLRLIYFSYDVKMKEKGDIPEGYSVSREKKERFSLILESASTNQTSMYLCASSLLGFDGGNEKLFFGSGTQLSVL.

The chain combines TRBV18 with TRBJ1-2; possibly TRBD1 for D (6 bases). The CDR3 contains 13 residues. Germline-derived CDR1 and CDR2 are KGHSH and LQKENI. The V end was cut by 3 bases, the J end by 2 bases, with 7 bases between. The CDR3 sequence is CASSPGANYGYTF. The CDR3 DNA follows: TGTGCCAGCTCACCGGGGGCCAACTATGGCTACACCTTC.

The CDR3 coding sequence is TGTGCCAGTAGTATAGGGGGGACAGTGGTTTCGCCCGGGGAGCTGTTTTTT. Its protein is CASSIGGTVVSPGELFF. This sequence joins TRBV19 and TRBJ2-2, with 7 nucleotides matching TRBD1. Per the germline V gene, CDR1 is LNHDA and CDR2 is SQIVND (reference sequence). V lost 1 base, J lost 6 bases, and 11 bases stayed unmatched. The CDR3 contains 17 residues.

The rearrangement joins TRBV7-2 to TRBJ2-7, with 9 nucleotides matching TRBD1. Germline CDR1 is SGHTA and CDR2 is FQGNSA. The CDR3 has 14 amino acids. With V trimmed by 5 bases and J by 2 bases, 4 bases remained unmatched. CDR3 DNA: TGTGCCAGCAGCATCGGGACAGGGACCTACGAGCAGTACTTC. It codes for CASSIGTGTYEQYF.

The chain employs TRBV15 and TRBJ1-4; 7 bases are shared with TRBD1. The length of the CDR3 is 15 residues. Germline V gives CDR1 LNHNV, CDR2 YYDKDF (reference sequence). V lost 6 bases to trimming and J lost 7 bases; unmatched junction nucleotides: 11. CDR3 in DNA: TGTGCCACCAGTAACGGGGGACAGATTATTGAAAAACTGTTTTTT. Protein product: CATSNGGQIIEKLFF.